The next 23 T cell receptor beta chains were all read from a single sample in a study of Ad26.COV2.S vaccination and SARS-CoV-2 variants. TCRdb's copy holds only in-frame clones and misses some; the assay was immunoSEQ multiplex PCR. The sample includes roughly 500,000 clones, around nine tenths of them seen just once. The treatment is: 15 to 20 received Ad26.COV2.S at low or high dose, single or two shots; roughly 5 received placebo; per-sample allocation not given. Material that was analyzed had been drawn on day 63 after the first vaccine or placebo injection. Source: peripheral blood, taken in a trial of Ad26.COV2.S vaccine versus placebo. Source of these receptors: a person between 18 and 65 years old who received the Ad26.COV2.S COVID-19 vaccine or a placebo.

This clone appeared once. V is TRBV18 and J is TRBJ2-7; no firm D call. V shed 3 bases and J shed 6 bases, with 12 bases lying between them. This CDR3 region has 13 residues. The germline V gene encodes CDR1 KGHSH and CDR2 LQKENI. CDR3 in DNA: TGTGCCAGCTCACCGCTCGGAGCTAGCGAGCAGTACTTC. Protein sequence: CASSPLGASEQYF.

The J gene is TRBJ2-6, the V gene TRBV5-1, with D possibly matching TRBD1 (5 bases). V lost 3 bases, J lost 0 bases, and 13 bases lay in between. CDR1 and CDR2 (germline): SGHRS, YFSETQ. CDR3 length: 17 residues. The CDR3 loop reads CASSSRQNPSGANVLTF. DNA for the CDR3: TGCGCCAGCAGCTCGCGACAGAACCCCTCTGGGGCCAACGTCCTGACTTTC.

The chain links TRBV15 to TRBJ2-1; D might be TRBD1 or TRBD2, each matching 5 bases. V lost 5 bases and J 4 bases, leaving 15 bases between the germline ends. This CDR3 spans 15 amino acids. Per the germline V gene, CDR1 is LNHNV and CDR2 is YYDKDF (reference sequence). In DNA, the CDR3 is TGTGCCACCAGCGAGACCAGGGACGATTACAATGAGCAGTTCTTC. Its translation is CATSETRDDYNEQFF.

This chain links TRBV3-1 (or the pseudogene TRBV3-2) with TRBJ1-1; a weak D match, TRBD1 (6 bases). V was shortened by 4 bases and J by 11 bases, with 20 bases between the two germline ends. Germline lookup yields CDR1 LGHDT and CDR2 YNNKEL (reference sequence). The CDR3 loop spans 14 amino acids. Here the CDR3 reads CASSPEPRGTTAFF. For the CDR3, the DNA is TGTGCCAGCAGCCCCGAGCCCAGGGGTACTACGGCTTTCTTT.

The chain's CDR3 is CASRDKFQAFF. The CDR3 nucleotides are TGTGCCAGCAGAGATAAGTTTCAAGCTTTCTTT. The V gene is TRBV6-5, the J gene TRBJ1-1; the D is unclear. V lost 6 bases and J lost 9, with 11 bases in between. The germline V gene has CDR1 MNHEY and CDR2 SVGAGI. CDR3 length equals 11 residues.

The chain is built from TRBV11-2 and TRBJ2-7, with 9 bases that match TRBD2. The CDR3 loop spans 14 amino acids. CDR1 and CDR2 from the germline V gene are SGHAT and FQNNGV. V lost 3 bases to trimming and J lost 5 bases; unmatched junction nucleotides: 5. The CDR3 DNA reads as TGTGCCAGCAGCTTGGCGGGAGGGCCTAACGAGCAGTACTTC. This codes for CASSLAGGPNEQYF.

DNA for the CDR3: TGTGCCAGCAGCGTAGGGCCTCAGAATAACTATGGCTACACCTTC. Its protein is CASSVGPQNNYGYTF. V gene TRBV9 combines with J gene TRBJ1-2; D gene unclear. Germline V gene sequence: CDR1 SGDLS, CDR2 YYNGEE. CDR3 length: 15 residues. Trimming took off 0 bases at V and 1 base at J, with 10 bases between the two ends.

This clone was detected once. Within the sample, other DNA sequences also encode this same CDR3. The CDR3, as DNA: TGCGCCAGCAGCTTTTTAACAGGGGGTACCGGGGAGCTGTTTTTT. The encoded protein is CASSFLTGGTGELFF. V usage is TRBV5-1 and J usage is TRBJ2-2, with 8 nucleotides matching TRBD1. This CDR3 comprises 15 residues. Germline lookup yields CDR1 SGHRS and CDR2 YFSETQ. After removal of 2 bases from V and 5 bases from J, the junction contained 5 bases not matched to a gene.

The rearrangement joins TRBV29-1 to TRBJ1-3, with D uncertain. Germline loops: CDR1 SQVTM, CDR2 ANQGSEA. The CDR3 is made up of 13 amino acids. Trimming pared 5 bases from V and 0 bases from J, leaving 8 bases between. The CDR3 spells CSVTMSSGNTIYF. CDR3 coding DNA: TGCAGCGTTACGATGAGCTCTGGAAACACCATATATTTT.

This chain connects TRBV14 to TRBJ2-5; D is uncertain. The germline V and J ends were trimmed by 1 base and 5 bases, with 5 bases remaining between them. The germline CDR1 and CDR2 sequences are SGHDN and FVKESK. This CDR3 is 12 amino acids long. The DNA for the CDR3 is TGTGCCAGCAGCCAAGTGGGGGAGACCCAGTACTTC. Protein sequence: CASSQVGETQYF.

The chain recombines TRBV7-2 with TRBJ1-2, with TRBD1 matching 8 bases. The ends lost 7 bases at V and 13 bases at J; junction bases unmatched: 14. This CDR3 has 13 amino acids. Germline V lookup: CDR1 SGHTA, CDR2 FQGNSA. CDR3 amino acids: CASTAGTGHSLTF. The CDR3 coding sequence is TGTGCCAGCACCGCAGGGACAGGCCATTCTCTCACCTTC.

The chain joins TRBV30 to TRBJ2-5; maybe TRBD1 (6 bases). There are 13 residues in the CDR3. In germline, CDR1 is GTSNPN, CDR2 SVGIG (reference sequence). V lost 4 bases, J lost 1 base, and 10 bases lay in between. CDR3 DNA: TGTGCCTGGAACAGGGACCTCCAAGAGACCCAGTACTTC. Amino acid sequence: CAWNRDLQETQYF.

To note about this clone: The same CDR3 is also encoded by other DNA sequences in this sample. The CDR3 region is CASSLSGTNTGELFF. The CDR3, as DNA: TGTGCCAGCAGCCTTAGCGGTACGAACACCGGGGAGCTGTTTTTT. The chain combines TRBV27 with TRBJ2-2; maybe TRBD2 (6 bases). V was pared by 6 bases and J by 0 bases, with 11 bases between. The germline V gene has CDR1 MNHEY and CDR2 SMNVEV (reference sequence). The CDR3 runs 15 residues.

V usage is TRBV5-4 and J usage is TRBJ2-7; no definite D call. The germline V gene encodes CDR1 SGHNT and CDR2 YYREEE (reference sequence). With 2 bases removed from V and 0 bases from J, the gap between germline ends came to 12 bases. The CDR3 covers 15 residues. CDR3 region: CASSFGRYSSYEQYF. The CDR3 DNA reads as TGTGCCAGCAGCTTTGGCCGCTATAGCTCCTACGAGCAGTACTTC.

The chain combines TRBV19 with TRBJ1-5, with 8 bases that match TRBD1. Unmatched junction bases numbered 8, after V lost 9 bases and J lost 1 base. CDR1 is LNHDA, CDR2 SQIVND, per germline (reference sequence). The CDR3 contains 15 residues. The CDR3 sequence: CASRQGAVSNQPQHF. The CDR3 DNA reads as TGTGCCAGCCGTCAGGGGGCGGTGAGCAATCAGCCCCAGCATTTT.

The genes are TRBV28 and TRBJ2-7; 12 bases align to TRBD1. With V trimmed by 5 bases and J by 6 bases, 8 bases remained unmatched. CDR3 length equals 15 residues. Germline loops: CDR1 MDHEN, CDR2 SYDVKM. The CDR3 coding sequence is TGTGCCAGCAGTCCTGGGGGACAGGGGGCGGCCGAGCAGTACTTC. Translated, it gives CASSPGGQGAAEQYF. The full variable domain, rest sourced from reference TRBV28 and TRBJ2-7, is DVKVTQSSRYLVKRTGEKVFLECVQDMDHENMFWYRQDPGLGLRLIYFSYDVKMKEKGDIPEGYSVSREKKERFSLILESASTNQTSMYLCASSPGGQGAAEQYFGPGTRLTVT.

A remark on this clone: Other DNA sequences in the same sample also yield this CDR3. The chain combines TRBV5-1 with TRBJ2-5; D unresolved. Germline loops: CDR1 SGHRS, CDR2 YFSETQ. V dropped 2 bases and J dropped 4 bases, with 6 bases sitting between them. The CDR3 length is 12 residues. The CDR3, as DNA: TGCGCCAGCAGCTTAGAAGGAGAGACCCAGTACTTC. Its protein product is CASSLEGETQYF. The whole variable domain, filled in from reference TRBV5-1 and TRBJ2-5, reads KAGVTQTPRYLIKTRGQQVTLSCSPISGHRSVSWYQQTPGQGLQFLFEYFSETQRNKGNFPGRFSGRQFSNSRSEMNVSTLELGDSALYLCASSLEGETQYFGPGTRLLVL.

The chain combines TRBV2 with TRBJ1-2; unclear D gene. The CDR3 runs 11 residues. The germline gives CDR1 SNHLY, CDR2 FYNNEI. V was cut by 5 bases and J by 12 bases, with 13 bases left in between. The CDR3 nucleotides are TGTGCCAGCAGTCGACGGAAGATAAACACCTTC. Translated: CASSRRKINTF.

The genes are TRBV24-1 and TRBJ1-1; tentatively, D is TRBD1 (5 bases). CDR1 is KGHDR, CDR2 SFDVKD, per germline. CDR3 size: 13 residues. Deletions cut 1 base from V and 10 bases from J, with 12 bases between. The CDR3 loop reads CATSDFGASGAFF. CDR3 coding DNA: TGTGCCACCAGTGATTTTGGGGCCTCGGGAGCTTTCTTT.

The rearrangement joins TRBV28 to TRBJ1-5; the match to TRBD1 covers 7 bases. Trimming removed 8 bases from V and 8 bases from J; junction bases left unmatched: 15. The CDR3 has 15 residues. Per germline, CDR1 MDHEN and CDR2 SYDVKM. CDR3 DNA sequence: TGTGCCAGCCAAATTCAGGGGGGACTCGTCAAGCCCCAGCATTTT. Translated, it gives CASQIQGGLVKPQHF.

This chain joins TRBV6-5 and TRBJ1-2, with D hard to call. Trimming cost V 0 bases and J 6 bases, with 11 bases left between them. The CDR3 runs to 14 residues. Germline loops: CDR1 MNHEY, CDR2 SVGAGI. The DNA for the CDR3 is TGTGCCAGCAGTTACTCTTCAGCGGGGAATGGCTACACCTTC. It specifies CASSYSSAGNGYTF.

This chain uses TRBV7-2 with TRBJ2-3; D not certain. CDR1 and CDR2 from the germline V gene are SGHTA and FQGNSA. The CDR3 totals 15 residues. Trimming pared 5 bases from V and 4 bases from J, leaving 16 bases between. The CDR3 region is CASSPEPRPADTQYF. CDR3 coding DNA: TGTGCCAGCAGCCCAGAGCCTAGGCCCGCAGATACGCAGTATTTT. The entire variable domain, with the rest obtained from reference TRBV7-2 and TRBJ2-3, is as follows: GAGVSQSPSNKVTEKGKDVELRCDPISGHTALYWYRQSLGQGLEFLIYFQGNSAPDKSGLPSDRFSAERTGGSVSTLTIQRTQQEDSAVYLCASSPEPRPADTQYFGPGTRLTVL.

This clone was seen more than once but under ten times. The gene calls are TRBV7-9 and TRBJ1-4; D perhaps matches TRBD1 (5 bases). The germline V and J ends were trimmed by 4 bases and 6 bases, with 18 bases remaining between them. The germline CDR1 and CDR2 sequences are SEHNR and FQNEAQ (reference sequence). This CDR3 contains 16 residues. The CDR3 DNA follows: TGTGCCAGCAGCTCGAGAAGCGGGCGCAGGGATGAAAAACTGTTTTTT. Translation: CASSSRSGRRDEKLFF.